A selection of T cell receptor beta chains follows, all from one sample in a study of T cell responses to AZD1222 COVID-19 vaccine. Repertoires were generated with immunoSEQ multiplex PCR, while TCRdb's copy carries only in-frame clones and drops some. The sample contains some 150,000 clones, 89% of which appear only once. This material consisted of peripheral blood, taken on day 0 of AZD1222 vaccination. Receptors were obtained from an adult in good health. Each CDR3 is given with its conserved first and last residue. D genes are given only for firm matches. The listing skips clone size in some rows; elsewhere it reads once, few, many or a size class.

size: NA; D: NA; J: TRBJ1-5; V: TRBV3-1/TRBV3-2; length: 17; DNA: TGTGCCAGCAGCCAAGATCCCCCAGGGAGGATCAATCAGCCCCAGCATTTT; CDR3: CASSQDPPGRINQPQHF
size: NA; D: NA; J: TRBJ2-7; V: TRBV6-5; length: 14; DNA: TGTGCCAGCCGGGCCGGGTTCAGCTCCTACGAGCAGTACTTC; CDR3: CASRAGFSSYEQYF
size: NA; D: TRBD1; J: TRBJ1-2; V: TRBV6-2/TRBV6-3; length: 15; DNA: TGTGCCAGCAGTTTTAGAAAGGGGGCCAACTATGGCTACACCTTC; CDR3: CASSFRKGANYGYTF
size: NA; D: NA; J: TRBJ1-5; V: TRBV28; length: 15; DNA: TGTGCCAGCAGTTTAGGCCACTATAGCAATCAGCCCCAGCATTTT; CDR3: CASSLGHYSNQPQHF
size: NA; D: TRBD1; J: TRBJ2-7; V: TRBV6-2/TRBV6-3; length: 16; DNA: TGTGCCAGCAGTTACTCCTTTCCCGGACAGGGGTTCGGGCAGTACTTC; CDR3: CASSYSFPGQGFGQYF
size: few; D: TRBD1; J: TRBJ1-2; V: TRBV6-1; length: 16; DNA: TGTGCCAGCAGTGACTGGGGGACAGGAACCACTTGGGGCTACACCTTC; CDR3: CASSDWGTGTTWGYTF
size: NA; D: TRBD2; J: TRBJ2-1; V: TRBV5-1; length: 17; DNA: TGCGCCAGCAGCAGCGGGACTAGCGGGAGGGCCGGGAATGAGCAGTTCTTC; CDR3: CASSSGTSGRAGNEQFF
size: NA; D: TRBD2; J: TRBJ2-3; V: TRBV2; length: 18; DNA: TGTGCCAGCAGTGCAGGGAGGGGATTGGGGACTAGCACAGATACGCAGTATTTT; CDR3: CASSAGRGLGTSTDTQYF
size: NA; D: TRBD1; J: TRBJ2-2; V: TRBV7-3; length: 15; DNA: TGTGCCAGCAGCCCCGGACAGGGAAACACCGGGGAGCTGTTTTTT; CDR3: CASSPGQGNTGELFF
size: once; D: NA; J: TRBJ2-1; V: TRBV7-3; length: 14; DNA: TGTGCCAGCAGCCCCGGCAGCCCTTACAATGAGCAGTTCTTC; CDR3: CASSPGSPYNEQFF
size: NA; D: TRBD2; J: TRBJ2-7; V: TRBV6-6; length: 12; DNA: TGTGCCAGCAGGATAGCGGGAGACGAGCAGTACTTC; CDR3: CASRIAGDEQYF
size: NA; D: NA; J: TRBJ1-5; V: TRBV12-3/TRBV12-4; length: 13; DNA: TGTGCCAGCAGTTTATTATCGGACAGCGCCCAGCATTTT; CDR3: CASSLLSDSAQHF
size: NA; D: TRBD1; J: TRBJ1-5; V: TRBV2; length: 15; DNA: TGTGCCAGCAGGCCACAGGGGGTCCTCAATCAGCCCCAGCATTTT; CDR3: CASRPQGVLNQPQHF
size: once; D: TRBD1; J: TRBJ1-2; V: TRBV29-1; length: 16; DNA: TGCAGCGTTGTACGAGGGCAGGGGGCGTCGAACTATGGCTACACCTTC; CDR3: CSVVRGQGASNYGYTF